One and the same sample provided the 12 T cell receptor beta chains below, sequenced in a study of blood T cell repertoires in COVID-19 (TCRdb year 2020). Library prep was done by the immunoSEQ multiplex PCR assay. The clones in this table, taken by TCRdb from immuneACCESS, are in-frame only. Not every clone is retained; where verified, under half of the shortfall comes from an unresolved V gene, and the cause of the rest is unknown. A total of about 200,000 clones appear in this sample, about four fifths of them only once. The biggest ten clones account for roughly 5% of the sample. The source material was PBMCs or T cells enriched from blood (not recorded which). These receptors came from a woman between 50 and 59 years old who had been exposed to COVID-19.

The rearrangement links TRBV18 to TRBJ2-7; D might be TRBD1 (5 bases). Per germline, CDR1 KGHSH and CDR2 LQKENI. The CDR3 totals 13 residues. V was clipped by 6 bases and J by 4 bases, with 13 bases between them. The CDR3 spells CASSFLRAYEQYF. The DNA for the CDR3 is TGTGCCAGCTCCTTCCTCAGGGCTTACGAGCAGTACTTC.

This chain joins TRBV9 and TRBJ1-1, with 7 bases that match TRBD1. Germline assignment: CDR1 SGDLS and CDR2 YYNGEE. The CDR3 length is 14 residues. V lost 3 bases, J lost 5 bases, and 7 bases stayed unmatched. The CDR3 DNA reads as TGTGCCAGCAGCGAGACAGGGTCAGGGACTGAAGCTTTCTTT. Translation gives CASSETGSGTEAFF.

The chain has TRBV5-5 and TRBJ1-2; 8 bases are shared with TRBD1. CDR3 size: 12 residues. J gave up 7 bases and V 3 bases, and 2 bases lay outside the gene matches. Germline CDR1 and CDR2: SGHKS and YYEKEE (reference sequence). CDR3 nucleotides: TGTGCCAGCAGCTGGACAGGGAGTGGCTACACCTTC. This encodes CASSWTGSGYTF.

This chain uses TRBV5-1 with TRBJ2-7; D may be TRBD1 (5 bases). CDR1 and CDR2 from the germline V gene are SGHRS and YFSETQ. The CDR3 extends over 14 amino acids. Trimming pared 0 bases from V and 6 bases from J, leaving 13 bases between. The CDR3 coding sequence is TGCGCCAGCAGCTTGGAAGGCAGGGTATCCGAGCAGTACTTC. Protein: CASSLEGRVSEQYF.

V and J are TRBV11-3 and TRBJ2-1, with 7 bases matching TRBD1. V gave up 2 bases and J gave up 6 bases; unmatched junction bases: 1. This CDR3 has 13 amino acids. Germline assignment: CDR1 SGHNT and CDR2 YENEEA. The CDR3 region is CASSLPGGNEQFF. The CDR3, as DNA: TGTGCCAGCAGCTTACCAGGGGGCAATGAGCAGTTCTTC.

The V gene is TRBV30, the J gene TRBJ2-1; a weak D match, TRBD2 (5 bases). The germline CDR1 and CDR2 sequences are GTSNPN and SVGIG (reference sequence). V was trimmed by 2 bases and J by 3 bases, leaving 17 bases between them. The CDR3 is made up of 16 amino acids. Here the CDR3 DNA reads TGTGCCTGGAGTCTCCTTTCAGCGGCGGTCTACAATGAGCAGTTCTTC. Protein: CAWSLLSAAVYNEQFF.

This chain links TRBV5-4 with TRBJ1-2, with TRBD1 matching over 9 bases. V lost 0 bases, J lost 8 bases, and 11 bases stayed unmatched. The germline V gene has CDR1 SGHNT and CDR2 YYREEE (reference sequence). This CDR3 has 16 amino acids. In DNA form, the CDR3 reads TGTGCCAGCAGCTTGGATCCAATGGGACAGGGCGAGGGCTACACCTTC. Protein: CASSLDPMGQGEGYTF.

The chain has TRBV5-1 and TRBJ2-3, with 9 bases fitting TRBD1. J gave up 4 bases and V 8 bases, and 8 bases lay outside the gene matches. CDR3 size: 14 residues. Germline CDR1 is SGHRS and CDR2 is YFSETQ. The CDR3 bases are TGCGCCAGTGGGACAGGGTCCTCGCCAGATACGCAGTATTTT. It yields the protein CASGTGSSPDTQYF.

The V call is TRBV3-1 (or the pseudogene TRBV3-2), the J call TRBJ2-2; 12 bases line up with TRBD1. CDR1 is LGHDT and CDR2 is YNNKEL in the germline V gene (reference sequence). This CDR3 contains 17 residues. The V gene end was trimmed by 5 bases and the J gene end by 5 bases; junction bases not matched to a gene: 9. CDR3 residues: CASSKLGGQGATGELFF. In nucleotides, the CDR3 is TGTGCCAGCAGCAAACTGGGGGGACAGGGGGCGACCGGGGAGCTGTTTTTT.

The chain employs TRBV5-6 and TRBJ1-2; no definite D call. CDR1 and CDR2 (germline): SGHDT, YYEEEE. V lost 3 bases and J lost 5, with 11 bases in between. The CDR3 covers 13 residues. The CDR3 DNA reads TGTGCCAGCAGCTCTTGGCTTGCTTATGGCTACACCTTC. It codes for CASSSWLAYGYTF. The full variable domain, in which reference TRBV5-6 and TRBJ1-2 provide the parts outside the CDR3, is DAGVTQSPTHLIKTRGQQVTLRCSPKSGHDTVSWYQQALGQGPQFIFQYYEEEERQRGNFPDRFSGHQFPNYSSELNVNALLLGDSALYLCASSSWLAYGYTFGSGTRLTVV.

The chain uses TRBV7-9 and TRBJ1-3; unclear D gene. CDR1 and CDR2 from the germline V gene are SEHNR and FQNEAQ (reference sequence). This CDR3 region has 14 residues. V gave up 6 bases and J gave up 4 bases, with 13 bases separating them. The CDR3 coding sequence is TGTGCCAGCAGGGCCCCGAGGATGGGAAACACCATATATTTT. This sequence encodes CASRAPRMGNTIYF.

The rearrangement uses TRBV30 and TRBJ2-2, with 9 bases aligning to TRBD1. CDR3 length: 14 residues. The germline V gene encodes CDR1 GTSNPN and CDR2 SVGIG (reference sequence). V gave up 5 bases and J gave up 9 bases; unmatched junction bases: 10. As DNA, the CDR3 is TGTGCCTGGGATACAGGGGGCGCAGGCCGGGAGCTGTTTTTT. Amino acid sequence: CAWDTGGAGRELFF.